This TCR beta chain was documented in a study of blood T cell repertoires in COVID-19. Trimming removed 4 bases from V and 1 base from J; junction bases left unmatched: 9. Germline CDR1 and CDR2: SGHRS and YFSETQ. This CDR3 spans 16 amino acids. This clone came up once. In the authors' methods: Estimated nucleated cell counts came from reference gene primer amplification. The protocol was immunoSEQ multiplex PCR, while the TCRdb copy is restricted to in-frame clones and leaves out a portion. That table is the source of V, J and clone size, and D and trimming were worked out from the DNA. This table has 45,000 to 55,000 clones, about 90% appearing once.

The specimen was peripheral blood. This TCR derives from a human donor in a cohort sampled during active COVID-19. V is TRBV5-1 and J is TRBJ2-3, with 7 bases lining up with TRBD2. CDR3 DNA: TGCGCCAGCAGCCAGCGAGGTGGGGGGGGCACAGATACGCAGTATTTT. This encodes CASSQRGGGGTDTQYF.